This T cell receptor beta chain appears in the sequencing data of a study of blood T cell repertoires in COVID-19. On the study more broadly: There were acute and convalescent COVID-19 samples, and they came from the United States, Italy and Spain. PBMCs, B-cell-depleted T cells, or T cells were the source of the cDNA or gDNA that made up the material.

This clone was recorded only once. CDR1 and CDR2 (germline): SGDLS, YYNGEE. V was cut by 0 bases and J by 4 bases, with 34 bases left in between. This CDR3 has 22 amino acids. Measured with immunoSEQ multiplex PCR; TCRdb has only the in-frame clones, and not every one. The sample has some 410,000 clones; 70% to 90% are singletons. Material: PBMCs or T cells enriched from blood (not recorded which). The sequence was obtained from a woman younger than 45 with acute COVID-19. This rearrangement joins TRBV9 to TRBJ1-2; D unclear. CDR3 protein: CASSVALNTAIASPLGSYGYTF. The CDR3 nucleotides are TGTGCCAGCAGCGTAGCTCTCAATACAGCGATAGCGTCTCCTCTCGGATCCTATGGCTACACCTTC. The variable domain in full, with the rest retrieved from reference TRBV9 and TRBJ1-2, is DSGVTQTPKHLITATGQRVTLRCSPRSGDLSVYWYQQSLDQGLQFLIQYYNGEERAKGNILERFSAQQFPDLHSELNLSSLELGDSALYFCASSVALNTAIASPLGSYGYTFGSGTRLTVV.